These T cell receptor beta chains were read from a single sample in a study of cytomegalovirus exposure and HLA in healthy donors. Clones were read by immunoSEQ multiplex PCR, and TCRdb kept only the in-frame ones, dropping some. The sample carries under 150,000 clones, approximately 86% recorded once. The sequencing sample was made of PBMCs. The source of these receptors is a man between 18 and 35 years old in good health and CMV-seropositive. Each CDR3 is given with its conserved first and last residue. The D gene is left open where the match is weak. Clone size is not always given. Where it is, it says once, few, many or a class for expanded clones.

abundance,d_gene,v_gene,j_gene,CDR3aa,CDR3nt
NA,TRBD2,TRBV6-1,TRBJ2-1,CANGLAGGAHEQFF,TGTGCCAACGGACTAGCGGGAGGGGCTCATGAGCAGTTCTTC
NA,TRBD1,TRBV11-2,TRBJ1-2,CASNLGQGAFYGYTF,TGTGCCAGCAACCTTGGACAGGGGGCGTTTTATGGCTACACCTTC
NA,NA,TRBV29-1,TRBJ2-7,CSASDILSYEQYF,TGCAGCGCCTCTGACATCCTCTCCTACGAGCAGTACTTC
NA,NA,TRBV30,TRBJ1-2,CAWSTTDWGYTF,TGTGCCTGGAGTACGACGGACTGGGGCTACACCTTC
NA,NA,TRBV18,TRBJ1-5,CASSPGLGYQPQHF,TGTGCCAGCTCACCAGGGCTTGGGTATCAGCCCCAGCATTTT
NA,TRBD1,TRBV27,TRBJ2-5,CASSSLRQGAAKTQYF,TGTGCCAGCAGTTCCCTTCGACAGGGGGCGGCTAAGACCCAGTACTTC
once,NA,TRBV15,TRBJ2-7,CATSKGDRGGGGDEQYF,TGTGCCACCAGCAAAGGCGATCGCGGCGGAGGGGGCGACGAGCAGTACTTC
once,TRBD2,TRBV4-1,TRBJ2-7,CASSQEGSGNPGVGEQYF,TGCGCCAGCAGCCAAGAGGGTAGCGGGAACCCCGGGGTGGGGGAGCAGTACTTC
NA,NA,TRBV29-1,TRBJ1-2,CSVARRELRSGYTF,TGCAGCGTTGCTCGGAGGGAGTTAAGGAGTGGCTACACCTTC
NA,NA,TRBV6-5,TRBJ2-1,CASSYSKYQGKFF,TGTGCCAGCAGTTACTCGAAATATCAGGGAAAGTTCTTC
NA,NA,TRBV9,TRBJ1-3,CASSVAEFGNTIYF,TGTGCCAGCAGCGTAGCGGAGTTTGGAAACACCATATATTTT
NA,NA,TRBV9,TRBJ1-1,CASSPPGGKLTAFF,TGTGCCAGCAGCCCCCCGGGGGGTAAACTAACGGCTTTCTTT
NA,NA,TRBV7-3,TRBJ2-3,CASSLTRGSTDTQYF,TGTGCCAGCAGCTTAACTCGGGGAAGCACAGATACGCAGTATTTT